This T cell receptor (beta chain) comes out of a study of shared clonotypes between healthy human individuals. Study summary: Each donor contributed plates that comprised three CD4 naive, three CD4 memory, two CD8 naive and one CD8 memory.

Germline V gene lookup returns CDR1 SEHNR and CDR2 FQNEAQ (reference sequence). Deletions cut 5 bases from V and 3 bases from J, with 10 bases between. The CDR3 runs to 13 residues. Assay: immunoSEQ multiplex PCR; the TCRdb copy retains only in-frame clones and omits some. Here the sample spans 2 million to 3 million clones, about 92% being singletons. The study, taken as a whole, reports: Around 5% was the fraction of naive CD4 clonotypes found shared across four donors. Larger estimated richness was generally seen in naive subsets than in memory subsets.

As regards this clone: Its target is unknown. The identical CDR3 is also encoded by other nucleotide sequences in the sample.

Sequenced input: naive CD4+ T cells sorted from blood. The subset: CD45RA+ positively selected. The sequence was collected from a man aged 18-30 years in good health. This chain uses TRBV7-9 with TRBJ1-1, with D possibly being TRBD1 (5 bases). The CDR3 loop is CASSLGGDTEAFF. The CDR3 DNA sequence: TGTGCCAGCAGCCTCGGGGGGGACACTGAAGCTTTCTTT.